This T cell receptor beta chain emerged from a study of cytomegalovirus exposure and HLA in healthy donors. Study-wide context: The 120 validation repertoires were produced on the same platform as the roughly 720 repertoires of the first cohort. This was reported in a later analysis.

Generated by immunoSEQ multiplex PCR, the TCRdb table keeps only in-frame clones and is missing some. The data show approximately 200,000 clones, about 90% seen once. As regards this clone: Its antigen is still unknown.

Study-wide results and limits: Researchers counted roughly 150 TCR beta chains as cytomegalovirus-associated. A few of the chains that were CMV-associated were confirmed in vitro to be specific for CMV antigens.

CDR1 and CDR2 (germline): SGHNT, YYREEE (reference sequence). Trimming removed 3 bases from V and 1 base from J, with 11 bases in between. The CDR3 runs to 15 residues. V gene TRBV5-4 combines with J gene TRBJ2-1; D ambiguous. Sequencing was done on a sample of PBMCs. The sequence derives from a woman aged 18 to 35 in good health and CMV-seronegative. CDR3 sequence reads: CASSSLGSSYNEQFF. DNA of the CDR3: TGTGCCAGCAGCTCCCTCGGGTCTTCCTACAATGAGCAGTTCTTC.